The 14 T cell receptor beta chains given below trace back to one sample, sequenced in a study of blood T cell repertoires in COVID-19. Assay used: immunoSEQ multiplex PCR; TCRdb lists only in-frame clones, some missing. This table holds approximately 330,000 clones, about 86% found once. The sequenced material came from PBMCs or T cells enriched from blood (not recorded which). These TCRs come from a woman between 40 and 55 years old with acute COVID-19.

The chain couples TRBV27 to TRBJ2-7; TRBD2 agrees at 7 bases. Germline V gene lookup returns CDR1 MNHEY and CDR2 SMNVEV (reference sequence). Losses at the gene ends were 8 bases for V and 1 base for J; bases not matched to a gene: 11. The CDR3 spans 15 residues. CDR3 amino acids: CASSFRTGRSYEQYF. CDR3 nucleotides: TGTGCCAGCTCCTTTAGGACCGGGAGGTCCTACGAGCAGTACTTC.

CDR3 region: CASSLAYPTGGSPYGYTF. The CDR3, as DNA: TGTGCCAGCAGTTTAGCGTACCCGACAGGGGGCTCGCCCTATGGCTACACCTTC. The chain employs TRBV27 and TRBJ1-2; TRBD1 aligns across 10 bases. Losses at the gene ends were 2 bases for V and 4 bases for J; bases not matched to a gene: 13. This CDR3 is built from 18 residues. Per germline, CDR1 MNHEY and CDR2 SMNVEV (reference sequence).

CDR3 region: CASSTGQVYGYTF. DNA of the CDR3: TGTGCCAGCAGTACGGGACAGGTATACGGCTACACCTTC. V and J are TRBV12-3 or TRBV12-4 and TRBJ1-2; 8 bases line up with TRBD1. The J segment lost 8 bases and the V segment lost 5 bases, leaving 7 bases of the junction unmatched. The CDR3 totals 13 residues.

In this sample, this clone turned up a few times. The rearrangement uses TRBV19 and TRBJ2-2; tentatively, D is TRBD2 (7 bases). The germline V gene has CDR1 LNHDA and CDR2 SQIVND (reference sequence). Trimming stripped 4 bases from V and 4 bases from J, with 13 bases between. The length of the CDR3 is 15 residues. DNA of the CDR3: TGTGCCAGTAGTACCCGGGGGGCGCGCACCGGGGAGCTGTTTTTT. Translation: CASSTRGARTGELFF. Drawing the rest from reference TRBV19 and TRBJ2-2, the complete variable domain is DGGITQSPKYLFRKEGQNVTLSCEQNLNHDAMYWYRQDPGQGLRLIYYSQIVNDFQKGDIAEGYSVSREKKESFPLTVTSAQKNPTAFYLCASSTRGARTGELFFGEGSRLTVL.

The genes are TRBV6-2 or TRBV6-3 and TRBJ2-1; TRBD2 aligns across 10 bases. V lost 4 bases, J lost 7 bases, and 13 bases stayed unmatched. The CDR3 is made up of 17 amino acids. Per the germline V gene, CDR1 is MNHEY and CDR2 is SVGEGT. DNA for the CDR3: TGTGCCAGCAGTTCCCACAGCCCTAGCGGGGGTTGGAATGAGCAGTTCTTC. This codes for CASSSHSPSGGWNEQFF.

V is TRBV6-5 and J is TRBJ1-1, with D perhaps TRBD1 (5 bases). Trimming stripped 7 bases from V and 4 bases from J, with 13 bases between. Germline CDR1 reads MNHEY; CDR2 reads SVGAGI. The CDR3 loop spans 13 amino acids. The CDR3 loop reads CASTRRGGTEAFF. The DNA for the CDR3 is TGTGCCAGCACCCGGCGGGGGGGCACTGAAGCTTTCTTT.

A remark on this clone: At one end the junction does not follow the germline gene, possibly because of a read error. The V call is TRBV6-1, the J call TRBJ2-6; tentatively, D is TRBD1 (6 bases). CDR3 size: 19 residues. Germline V gene sequence: CDR1 MNHNS, CDR2 SASEGT. The CDR3 DNA reads as TGTGCCAGCAGAGAAGTTTTAGGACAGCCGACCTCTGGGGCCAACGTCCTGACTTTC. Amino acid sequence: CASREVLGQPTSGANVLTF.

The J gene is TRBJ1-1, the V gene TRBV18; D call uncertain. The CDR3 length is 13 residues. V was clipped by 7 bases and J by 0 bases, with 9 bases between them. Per germline, CDR1 KGHSH and CDR2 LQKENI. The CDR3: CASLQLMNTEAFF. For the CDR3, the DNA is TGTGCCAGCTTACAGCTTATGAACACTGAAGCTTTCTTT.

The V call is TRBV5-6, the J call TRBJ2-7; no definite D call. V was cut by 1 base and J by 7 bases, with 6 bases left in between. CDR3 length: 11 amino acids. The germline gives CDR1 SGHDT, CDR2 YYEEEE. The CDR3 coding sequence is TGTGCCAGCAGCTTGAGGAGAGAGCAGTACTTC. Its protein product is CASSLRREQYF.

The CDR3 nucleotides are TGTGCCAGCAGCGTAGAGTGGGACATGAACACTGAAGCTTTCTTT. Its translation is CASSVEWDMNTEAFF. The chain links TRBV9 to TRBJ1-1; the D gene is possibly TRBD1 (6 bases). The CDR3 is 15 residues long. Looked up from germline, CDR1 is SGDLS and CDR2 is YYNGEE. V shed 0 bases and J shed 0 bases, with 9 bases lying between them.

This chain uses TRBV6-6 with TRBJ1-3, with 7 bases that match TRBD1. Trimming removed 9 bases from V and 2 bases from J; junction bases left unmatched: 10. The CDR3 sequence is 15 residues long. Germline-derived CDR1 and CDR2 are MNHNY and SVGAGI (reference sequence). The CDR3 DNA is TGTGCCAGTCGGAGCCCGACAGGGACTGGAAACACCATATATTTT. Protein sequence: CASRSPTGTGNTIYF.

This chain joins TRBV7-9 and TRBJ1-2, with D perhaps TRBD1 (6 bases). CDR3 length: 14 amino acids. The V end lost 4 bases, the J end lost 4 bases, and 13 bases lay between the germline ends. CDR1 is SEHNR, CDR2 FQNEAQ, per germline (reference sequence). The CDR3: CASSSGQPLYGYTF. Here the CDR3 DNA reads TGTGCCAGCAGCTCAGGACAGCCCCTCTATGGCTACACCTTC.

The chain recombines TRBV18 with TRBJ1-4; 11 bases are a match to TRBD1. V lost 0 bases and J lost 8; bases outside the gene matches: 2. There are 15 residues in the CDR3. CDR1 and CDR2 from the germline V gene are KGHSH and LQKENI. The CDR3 DNA reads TGTGCCAGCTCACCACCGGGGACAGGGGGAGAAAAACTGTTTTTT. This encodes CASSPPGTGGEKLFF.

This chain's CDR3 is CASSYESGSIGGELFF. The DNA of the CDR3 is TGTGCCAGCAGCTATGAGAGCGGGAGTATTGGCGGGGAGCTGTTTTTT. The chain is built from TRBV5-4 and TRBJ2-2; 8 bases fit TRBD2. CDR3 length equals 16 residues. Trimming removed 3 bases from V and 7 bases from J; junction bases left unmatched: 11. Germline V CDR1 and CDR2: SGHNT, YYREEE (reference sequence).